Presented here are 15 T cell receptor beta chains from one specimen sequenced in a study of T cell changes during pregnancy in multiple sclerosis. Measured with immunoSEQ multiplex PCR; TCRdb has only the in-frame clones, and not every one. The table shows about 49,000 clones, with 92% occurring only once. Sequenced material: peripheral blood, taken after pregnancy. The receptors stem from a female donor with multiple sclerosis, enrolled in a pregnancy study.

The CDR3 protein is CASSPDRASTEAFF. CDR3 bases: TGTGCCAGCAGTCCGGACAGGGCCTCTACTGAAGCTTTCTTT. The rearrangement uses TRBV27 and TRBJ1-1, with 8 bases lining up with TRBD1. CDR3 length: 14 amino acids. Losses at the gene ends were 5 bases for V and 5 bases for J; bases not matched to a gene: 7. In germline, CDR1 is MNHEY, CDR2 SMNVEV (reference sequence).

The chain couples TRBV7-9 to TRBJ2-5; D is possibly TRBD2 (5 bases). This CDR3 comprises 13 residues. Trimming removed 9 bases at V and 5 bases at J, with 16 bases between. From germline, CDR1 is SEHNR and CDR2 FQNEAQ (reference sequence). The CDR3, as DNA: TGTGCCAGTAGAACCGGGGTCTCTGAGACCCAGTACTTC. Translating it yields CASRTGVSETQYF.

The CDR3 DNA is TGTGCCAGCAGCCCGGCCGGGACAGGGAGCAATCAGCCCCAGCATTTT. Its translation: CASSPAGTGSNQPQHF. The V call is TRBV5-5, the J call TRBJ1-5, with 9 bases aligning to TRBD1. CDR3 length: 16 residues. V dropped 4 bases and J dropped 1; count of bases not matched to a gene: 6. From germline, CDR1 is SGHKS and CDR2 YYEKEE (reference sequence).

The V call is TRBV6-1, the J call TRBJ1-2; 7 bases line up with TRBD1. V dropped 6 bases and J dropped 5; count of bases not matched to a gene: 12. Germline V CDR1 and CDR2: MNHNS, SASEGT. The CDR3 covers 15 residues. DNA for the CDR3: TGTGCCAGCAGAGAATCCGGGACAGCCTATTATGGCTACACCTTC. It is translated as CASRESGTAYYGYTF.

The chain has TRBV6-5 and TRBJ2-2, with D possibly matching TRBD1 (6 bases). CDR3 length equals 15 residues. From germline, CDR1 is MNHEY and CDR2 SVGAGI. V gave up 4 bases and J gave up 0 bases, with 9 bases separating them. The CDR3 sequence is CASSFDRPNTGELFF. The CDR3 DNA follows: TGTGCCAGCAGTTTTGACAGGCCGAACACCGGGGAGCTGTTTTTT.

CDR3 bases: TGCGCCAGCAGCCAGGGGCCAGTGAGTGAAAAACTGTTTTTT. Its translation: CASSQGPVSEKLFF. The chain is built from TRBV4-1 and TRBJ1-4; D is possibly TRBD1 (5 bases). With 3 bases removed from V and 7 bases from J, the gap between germline ends came to 12 bases. The CDR3 spans 14 residues. Looked up from germline, CDR1 is MGHRA and CDR2 is YSYEKL.

In its sample, this clone was seen once. The chain has TRBV7-2 and TRBJ2-1; 9 bases align to TRBD2. Germline CDR1 is SGHTA and CDR2 is FQGNSA. The CDR3 loop spans 16 amino acids. The V gene end was trimmed by 0 bases and the J gene end by 9 bases; junction bases not matched to a gene: 9. Written as DNA, the CDR3 is TGTGCCAGCAGCTTAGCCGGGCGGGGGGGCCGGGGTGAGCAGTTCTTC. Protein product: CASSLAGRGGRGEQFF. Supplemented by reference TRBV7-2 and TRBJ2-1, the full variable domain reads GAGVSQSPSNKVTEKGKDVELRCDPISGHTALYWYRQSLGQGLEFLIYFQGNSAPDKSGLPSDRFSAERTGGSVSTLTIQRTQQEDSAVYLCASSLAGRGGRGEQFFGPGTRLTVL.

V gene TRBV30 combines with J gene TRBJ1-6, with D possibly TRBD1 on 5 matching bases. CDR3 length: 14 residues. Germline values: CDR1 GTSNPN, CDR2 SVGIG (reference sequence). Deletions cut 0 bases from V and 8 bases from J, with 11 bases between. The CDR3 DNA follows: TGTGCCTGGAGTGTACGACGGGGGGATTCACCCCTCCACTTT. It yields the protein CAWSVRRGDSPLHF. The full variable domain, its missing parts supplied by reference TRBV30 and TRBJ1-6, is SQTIHQWPATLVQPVGSPLSLECTVEGTSNPNLYWYRQAAGRGLQLLFYSVGIGQISSEVPQNLSASRPQDRQFILSSKKLLLSDSGFYLCAWSVRRGDSPLHFGNGTRLTVT.

This sequence joins TRBV5-1 and TRBJ1-6, with D possibly matching TRBD1 (5 bases). V shed 7 bases and J shed 7 bases, with 18 bases lying between them. Germline loops: CDR1 SGHRS, CDR2 YFSETQ. The CDR3 has 15 residues. The CDR3 nucleotides are TGCGCCAGCTCCCCAGGCGGGGGTTCGAATTCACCCCTCCACTTT. Translation: CASSPGGGSNSPLHF.

The chain carries TRBV6-4 and TRBJ2-3; D is unclear. Germline CDR1 and CDR2: MRHNA and SNTAGT. The V and J ends lost 0 bases and 3 bases respectively, with 4 bases between them. CDR3 length equals 13 residues. CDR3 coding DNA: TGTGCCAGCAGTGACTCGACTACAGATACGCAGTATTTT. Translating it yields CASSDSTTDTQYF.

The V and J genes are TRBV10-3 and TRBJ2-5, with D maybe TRBD2 (7 bases). The CDR3 length is 16 residues. Trimming took 8 bases from V and 5 from J, leaving 24 bases between them. Germline V gene data show CDR1 as ENHRY and CDR2 as SYGVKD. DNA of the CDR3: TGTGCCATCCTTAAGCTGAGGGGGGGAATGTGGGAGACCCAGTACTTC. As protein: CAILKLRGGMWETQYF.

The chain uses TRBV2 and TRBJ1-2; 9 bases are a match to TRBD1. V trimming: 5 bases; J trimming: 6 bases; junction bases outside the gene matches: 4. Germline CDR1 and CDR2: SNHLY and FYNNEI. The CDR3 is 13 residues long. The CDR3 region is CASSRTGEDGYTF. DNA for the CDR3: TGTGCCAGCAGTCGGACAGGGGAGGATGGCTACACCTTC. The whole variable domain, remainder taken from reference TRBV2 and TRBJ1-2, is EPEVTQTPSHQVTQMGQEVILRCVPISNHLYFYWYRQILGQKVEFLVSFYNNEISEKSEIFDDQFSVERPDGSNFTLKIRSTKLEDSAMYFCASSRTGEDGYTFGSGTRLTVV.

The chain recombines TRBV5-1 with TRBJ1-1; perhaps TRBD1 as D (6 bases). Germline V gives CDR1 SGHRS, CDR2 YFSETQ. Trimming took 0 bases from V and 1 from J, leaving 10 bases between them. There are 15 residues in the CDR3. In nucleotides, the CDR3 is TGCGCCAGCAGCTTGGTAGCAGGGGCGAACACTGAAGCTTTCTTT. Protein product: CASSLVAGANTEAFF. The whole variable domain, filled in from reference TRBV5-1 and TRBJ1-1, reads KAGVTQTPRYLIKTRGQQVTLSCSPISGHRSVSWYQQTPGQGLQFLFEYFSETQRNKGNFPGRFSGRQFSNSRSEMNVSTLELGDSALYLCASSLVAGANTEAFFGQGTRLTVV.

As to this clone: The junction and the germline gene differ at one end; a read error may be behind it. The chain combines TRBV7-7 with TRBJ2-5, with a weak D call TRBD1 (6 bases). This CDR3 is 13 amino acids long. Germline V gene lookup returns CDR1 SSHAT and CDR2 FNYEAQ (reference sequence). CDR3 nucleotide sequence: TGTGCTAGCAGCTTTGACAGGCAAGAGACCCAGTACTTC. As protein: CASSFDRQETQYF.

This clone was found a few times. The rearrangement joins TRBV9 to TRBJ1-6; the D gene is possibly TRBD1 (5 bases). The germline V gene encodes CDR1 SGDLS and CDR2 YYNGEE. CDR3 length: 18 residues. Trimming cost V 2 bases and J 9 bases, with 24 bases left between them. The CDR3 spells CASSVTSNGGIGSSPLHF. CDR3 nucleotide sequence: TGTGCCAGCAGCGTTACCTCGAACGGGGGTATCGGGTCTTCACCCCTCCACTTT.